This entry lists 6 T cell receptor beta chains sequenced from one sample in a study of CD8 T cells in ankylosing spondylitis. Each CDR3 protein is one row after TCRdb ran MiXCR on the 5' RACE reads. The data contain under 120,000 distinct CDR3 sequences, approximately 25% of them singletons. Sample: synovial fluid, either unsorted or a sorted T cell fraction (not recorded which). These TCRs come from a male donor with ankylosing spondylitis.

This clonotype was counted ten times or more. The V gene is TRBV18, the J gene TRBJ2-5; D gene ambiguous. The CDR3 runs to 13 residues. V lost 3 bases to trimming and J lost 1 base, with 6 bases between them. Germline values: CDR1 KGHSH, CDR2 LQKENI. The CDR3, as DNA: TGTGCCAGCTCACCTGCACTCCAAGAGACCCAGTACTTC. This codes for CASSPALQETQYF.

V and J are TRBV7-8 and TRBJ2-7; D gene uncertain. V was pared by 3 bases and J by 2 bases, with 8 bases between. Germline assignment: CDR1 SGHVS and CDR2 FQNEAQ. This CDR3 region has 13 residues. CDR3 region: CASSFDKTYEQYV. CDR3 nucleotide sequence: TGTGCCAGCAGCTTCGACAAGACCTACGAGCAGTACGTC.

This clonotype was picked up a small number of times. The J gene is TRBJ2-1, the V gene TRBV20-1; a possible D gene is TRBD2 (7 bases). Trimming left V 4 bases short and J 4 bases short, with 20 bases between. The CDR3 totals 16 residues. The germline gives CDR1 DFQATT, CDR2 SNEGSKA (reference sequence). CDR3 nucleotides: TGCAGTGCTACGGTGGGGGCGGGAGACGGATACAATGAGCAGTTCTTC. Its translation is CSATVGAGDGYNEQFF.

The CDR3 reads CASGPYRLAGSIQYF. As DNA, the CDR3 is TGTGCTAGTGGTCCCTACAGACTAGCGGGATCCATTCAGTACTTC. The gene calls are TRBV12-5 and TRBJ2-4; 11 nucleotides line up with TRBD2. There are 15 residues in the CDR3. Germline loops: CDR1 LGHNT, CDR2 FRNRAP. V shed 5 bases and J 9 bases; nucleotides not matched to a gene: 9. Based on the CDR3 plus reference TRBV12-5 and TRBJ2-4, the full variable domain is DARVTQTPRHKVTEMGQEVTMRCQPILGHNTVFWYRQTMMQGLELLAYFRNRAPLDDSGMPKDRFSAEMPDATLATLKIQPSEPRDSAVYFCASGPYRLAGSIQYFGAGTRLSVL.

This chain connects TRBV20-1 to TRBJ2-1; D remains ambiguous. The CDR3 contains 15 residues. Germline V gene sequence: CDR1 DFQATT, CDR2 SNEGSKA (reference sequence). V was pared by 0 bases and J by 8 bases, with 17 bases between. The CDR3 DNA reads as TGCAGTGCTAGAGATCCGGGCAACTGGCAAGATGAGCAGTTCTTC. Translating it yields CSARDPGNWQDEQFF.

This clonotype has just a few counts. The chain employs TRBV28 and TRBJ2-7; 7 positions agree with TRBD1. Germline V gene sequence: CDR1 MDHEN, CDR2 SYDVKM. The CDR3 loop spans 13 amino acids. Trimming took 8 bases from V and 2 from J; bases not matched to a gene: 6. CDR3 in amino acids: CASRDRVTYEQYV. In DNA form, the CDR3 reads TGTGCCAGCCGGGACAGAGTTACCTACGAGCAGTACGTC.